One and the same sample provided the 30 T cell receptor beta chains below, sequenced in a study of cytotoxic CD8 clonotypes in ibrutinib-treated CLL (dated by TCRdb to about 2021). This specimen's time point label, interpreted: roughly 2 years on ibrutinib. Library prep was done by the immunoSEQ multiplex PCR assay. TCRdb took this table from immuneACCESS and kept in-frame rearrangements with V and J called. Such tables lack part of the clones; where checked against another copy, unresolved V genes explain under half of the gap, and the rest is unexplained. The sample records about 130,000 clones, approximately 80% of which are singletons. Roughly 3.5% of the sample lies in the top ten. Sample: PBMCs, taken after 24 months of ibrutinib treatment. The receptor source for this set is a human donor with chronic lymphocytic leukemia.

The rearrangement links TRBV13 to TRBJ1-1, with 7 bases lining up with TRBD1. Germline lookup yields CDR1 PRHDT and CDR2 FYEKMQ (reference sequence). This CDR3 is built from 14 residues. Germline trimming cut 0 bases from V and 10 bases from J; bases unmatched to any gene: 8. The CDR3 sequence: CASSLGGQEEGAFF. CDR3 bases: TGTGCCAGCAGCTTAGGAGGACAGGAGGAAGGAGCTTTCTTT.

Only one count was recorded for this clone. The V gene is TRBV18, the J gene TRBJ2-5; 9 bases align to TRBD2. V lost 3 bases, J lost 2 bases, and 7 bases stayed unmatched. The CDR3 consists of 16 residues. Germline V gene lookup returns CDR1 KGHSH and CDR2 LQKENI. This CDR3 reads CASSPGLAGVQETQYF. The CDR3 nucleotides read TGTGCCAGCTCACCCGGTTTAGCGGGGGTTCAAGAGACCCAGTACTTC.

The chain uses TRBV7-2 and TRBJ1-1; 7 bases agree with TRBD1. The junction had 11 bases not matched to a gene; V was cut back by 5 bases and J by 5 bases. Germline values: CDR1 SGHTA, CDR2 FQGNSA. The CDR3 has 15 residues. This CDR3 is CASSPRVAGGTEAFF. The CDR3 coding sequence is TGTGCCAGCAGCCCCCGAGTAGCAGGGGGGACTGAAGCTTTCTTT.

V usage is TRBV6-5 and J usage is TRBJ2-7; tentatively, D is TRBD2 (5 bases). CDR3 size: 13 residues. V was clipped by 0 bases and J by 11 bases, with 14 bases between them. The germline gives CDR1 MNHEY, CDR2 SVGAGI. The CDR3 is CASSYSMLEREYF. The CDR3 DNA follows: TGTGCCAGCAGTTACTCGATGTTGGAGAGGGAGTACTTC.

The chain carries TRBV15 and TRBJ2-1; no firm D call. This CDR3 is 15 amino acids long. Trimming stripped 5 bases from V and 4 bases from J, with 15 bases between. Germline CDR1 reads LNHNV; CDR2 reads YYDKDF (reference sequence). CDR3 residues: CATSYEVALYNEQFF. The CDR3 nucleotides are TGTGCCACCAGCTATGAGGTAGCCCTATACAATGAGCAGTTCTTC.

J is TRBJ2-4 and V is TRBV4-1; 7 bases are a match to TRBD1. The ends lost 0 bases at V and 0 bases at J; junction bases unmatched: 17. The CDR3 is 21 residues long. Looked up from germline, CDR1 is MGHRA and CDR2 is YSYEKL. CDR3 DNA sequence: TGCGCCAGCAGCCAAGATCCAGCTACCTTAAACAGGGGTCTAGCCAAAAACATTCAGTACTTC. Residues: CASSQDPATLNRGLAKNIQYF.

The genes are TRBV6-5 and TRBJ1-4; 8 bases line up with TRBD1. The CDR3 totals 15 residues. V lost 6 bases, J lost 5 bases, and 8 bases stayed unmatched. Germline assignment: CDR1 MNHEY and CDR2 SVGAGI. For the CDR3, the DNA is TGTGCCAGCAGACCCGGGGACAGGTCAAATGAAAAACTGTTTTTT. This gives the protein CASRPGDRSNEKLFF.

The chain is built from TRBV5-1 and TRBJ2-7; D remains unclear. Deletions cut 5 bases from V and 3 bases from J, with 6 bases between. The germline gives CDR1 SGHRS, CDR2 YFSETQ. The CDR3 covers 11 residues. The CDR3 region is CASRGNYEQYF. CDR3 coding DNA: TGCGCCAGCAGGGGTAACTACGAGCAGTACTTC.

This chain joins TRBV16 and TRBJ2-7, with 9 bases lining up with TRBD1. V gave up 4 bases and J gave up 4 bases; unmatched junction bases: 5. CDR3 length equals 14 residues. CDR1 and CDR2 (germline): KGHSY, FQNENV. CDR3 coding DNA: TGTGCCAGCAGCCTTCGACAGGGGGTATACGAGCAGTACTTC. This translates into CASSLRQGVYEQYF.

This chain links TRBV9 with TRBJ2-5; maybe TRBD1 (6 bases). This CDR3 comprises 15 residues. Per the germline V gene, CDR1 is SGDLS and CDR2 is YYNGEE. V lost 0 bases, J lost 2 bases, and 11 bases lay in between. CDR3 sequence: CASSVAGQFQETQYF. CDR3 coding DNA: TGTGCCAGCAGCGTAGCGGGACAATTTCAAGAGACCCAGTACTTC.

The CDR3 region is CASSSHSYEQYF. The CDR3 DNA reads as TGTGCCAGTAGTTCCCACTCCTACGAGCAGTACTTC. V usage is TRBV19 and J usage is TRBJ2-7, with no clear D. The CDR3 length is 12 residues. From germline, CDR1 is LNHDA and CDR2 SQIVND (reference sequence). Deletions cut 5 bases from V and 0 bases from J, with 5 bases between.

The V call is TRBV5-1, the J call TRBJ1-2; 8 bases are a match to TRBD1. CDR3 length: 18 amino acids. The germline V gene encodes CDR1 SGHRS and CDR2 YFSETQ. Trimming at V came to 0 bases and at J to 0 bases, leaving 10 bases not matched to a gene. CDR3 sequence reads: CASSLAPRGQDTNYGYTF. As DNA, the CDR3 is TGCGCCAGCAGCTTGGCCCCGCGGGGACAGGACACTAACTATGGCTACACCTTC. Combining the CDR3 with reference TRBV5-1 and TRBJ1-2 gives the whole variable domain KAGVTQTPRYLIKTRGQQVTLSCSPISGHRSVSWYQQTPGQGLQFLFEYFSETQRNKGNFPGRFSGRQFSNSRSEMNVSTLELGDSALYLCASSLAPRGQDTNYGYTFGSGTRLTVV.

On this clone: This CDR3 is also generated by other DNA sequences in the sample. This rearrangement joins TRBV6-6 to TRBJ2-3; the D call may be TRBD1 or TRBD2 (5 bases each). The CDR3 contains 15 residues. V lost 0 bases to trimming and J lost 2 bases, with 9 bases between them. Germline V gives CDR1 MNHNY, CDR2 SVGAGI (reference sequence). CDR3 in DNA: TGTGCCAGCAGTTACTCGGGGGAGCCCACAGATACGCAGTATTTT. As protein: CASSYSGEPTDTQYF.

A note on this clone: The same CDR3 is also encoded by other DNA sequences in this sample. The chain carries TRBV10-3 and TRBJ1-5, with D possibly being TRBD1 (5 bases). Germline lookup yields CDR1 ENHRY and CDR2 SYGVKD. V lost 0 bases, J lost 7 bases, and 7 bases lay in between. The CDR3 runs to 13 residues. The CDR3 sequence: CAISESRDQPQHF. The CDR3 DNA follows: TGTGCCATCAGTGAGTCCAGGGACCAGCCCCAGCATTTT.

The chain recombines TRBV7-7 with TRBJ2-5, with 8 bases aligning to TRBD2. Germline V gene sequence: CDR1 SSHAT, CDR2 FNYEAQ (reference sequence). Trimming cost V 4 bases and J 3 bases; bases outside gene matches: 4. CDR3 length: 14 amino acids. CDR3 DNA sequence: TGTGCCAGCAGCTCGGGACTAGGTAAAGAGACCCAGTACTTC. Its translation: CASSSGLGKETQYF.

The chain combines TRBV10-3 with TRBJ2-5; 9 nucleotides match TRBD1. The germline CDR1 and CDR2 sequences are ENHRY and SYGVKD. The CDR3 runs 13 residues. The V gene end was trimmed by 6 bases and the J gene end by 5 bases; junction bases not matched to a gene: 4. CDR3 residues: CAISRQGGETQYF. In nucleotides, the CDR3 is TGTGCCATCAGCCGACAGGGGGGGGAGACCCAGTACTTC.

CDR3 DNA sequence: TGTGCCAGCAGTGGGTTGGGAAACACCATATATTTT. Translated, it gives CASSGLGNTIYF. The chain has TRBV2 and TRBJ1-3; D not certain. Germline-derived CDR1 and CDR2 are SNHLY and FYNNEI. V shed 4 bases and J shed 4 bases, with 5 bases lying between them. The CDR3 runs 12 residues.

The chain carries TRBV6-5 and TRBJ1-6, with D tentatively TRBD1 (6 bases). Germline loops: CDR1 MNHEY, CDR2 SVGAGI. CDR3 length: 13 amino acids. The V and J ends lost 6 bases and 9 bases respectively, with 12 bases between them. The CDR3 DNA sequence: TGTGCCAGCAGCTCGGGGGCTGGTTCACCCCTCCACTTT. Amino acids: CASSSGAGSPLHF.

The J gene is TRBJ1-5, the V gene TRBV30, with D hard to call. The V and J ends lost 2 bases and 5 bases respectively, with 10 bases between them. Germline CDR1 is GTSNPN and CDR2 is SVGIG (reference sequence). The CDR3 runs 13 residues. In DNA, the CDR3 is TGTGCCTGGAGTACTGGGAATTATCAGCCCCAGCATTTT. Translating gives CAWSTGNYQPQHF. Variable domain in full (rest from reference TRBV30 and TRBJ1-5): SQTIHQWPATLVQPVGSPLSLECTVEGTSNPNLYWYRQAAGRGLQLLFYSVGIGQISSEVPQNLSASRPQDRQFILSSKKLLLSDSGFYLCAWSTGNYQPQHFGDGTRLSIL.

The chain joins TRBV29-1 to TRBJ1-5, with D possibly TRBD1 on 5 matching bases. CDR1 is SQVTM and CDR2 is ANQGSEA in the germline V gene. The CDR3 has 15 residues. Trimming took off 6 bases at V and 1 base at J, with 16 bases between the two ends. The CDR3 here is CSVASGGVSNQPQHF. The CDR3 bases are TGCAGCGTAGCTAGTGGGGGGGTGAGCAATCAGCCCCAGCATTTT.

This chain connects TRBV15 to TRBJ1-2, with 7 bases identical to TRBD1. CDR3 length equals 15 residues. Germline V gene data show CDR1 as LNHNV and CDR2 as YYDKDF (reference sequence). J lost 4 bases, V lost 7 bases, and 12 bases had no gene match. The CDR3 reads CATTPMGGGGYGYTF. As DNA, the CDR3 is TGTGCCACCACCCCAATGGGAGGGGGCGGCTATGGCTACACCTTC. Looking up the rest from reference TRBV15 and TRBJ1-2 gives the full variable domain: DAMVIQNPRYQVTQFGKPVTLSCSQTLNHNVMYWYQQKSSQAPKLLFHYYDKDFNNEADTPDNFQSRRPNTSFCFLDIRSPGLGDTAMYLCATTPMGGGGYGYTFGSGTRLTVV.

This clone was counted a single time. J is TRBJ1-4 and V is TRBV4-3; D unclear. Trimming removed 0 bases at V and 4 bases at J, with 12 bases between. Per germline, CDR1 LGHNA and CDR2 YSLEER. The CDR3 has 16 amino acids. The CDR3 nucleotides read TGCGCCAGCAGCCAAGATGCGGGTAGTCTTAATGAAAAACTGTTTTTT. It is translated as CASSQDAGSLNEKLFF.

This chain links TRBV7-9 with TRBJ2-7, with D unresolved. CDR1 and CDR2 (germline): SEHNR, FQNEAQ (reference sequence). Trimming removed 5 bases at V and 3 bases at J, with 14 bases between. This CDR3 region has 14 residues. CDR3 DNA: TGTGCCAGCAGCCCGGGCGCGACACACTACGAGCAGTACTTC. Encoded protein: CASSPGATHYEQYF.

In regard to this clone: The junction departs from germline at one end; a sequencing error may be responsible. The chain employs TRBV2 and TRBJ1-2; possible D gene TRBD1, 5 bases. CDR1 is SNHLY, CDR2 FYNNEI, per germline. This CDR3 has 10 residues. This CDR3 is CASSDGTALF. The CDR3 coding sequence is TGTGCCAGCAGTGACGGGACGGCTCTCTTC. The whole variable domain, remainder taken from reference TRBV2 and TRBJ1-2, is EPEVTQTPSHQVTQMGQEVILRCVPISNHLYFYWYRQILGQKVEFLVSFYNNEISEKSEIFDDQFSVERPDGSNFTLKIRSTKLEDSAMYFCASSDGTALFGSGTRLTVV.

This clone has only one observation. V is TRBV11-2 and J is TRBJ2-5; D gene unclear. Trimming took 5 bases from V and 1 from J, leaving 5 bases between them. The CDR3 runs 12 residues. Germline lookup yields CDR1 SGHAT and CDR2 FQNNGV. The CDR3 reads CASSISQETQYF. CDR3 bases: TGTGCCAGCAGCATCTCCCAAGAGACCCAGTACTTC.

J is TRBJ2-2 and V is TRBV5-4; D may be TRBD2 (5 bases). The CDR3 sequence is 15 residues long. V lost 7 bases and J lost 0, with 13 bases in between. The germline V gene encodes CDR1 SGHNT and CDR2 YYREEE (reference sequence). The CDR3 protein is CASGEELANTGELFF. The CDR3 DNA is TGTGCCAGCGGAGAAGAACTAGCGAACACCGGGGAGCTGTTTTTT.

This chain joins TRBV6-1 and TRBJ1-3; D is undetermined. The ends were cut back, 3 bases at V and 2 bases at J, with 17 bases in the middle. The CDR3 totals 17 residues. The germline CDR1 and CDR2 sequences are MNHNS and SASEGT. CDR3 DNA sequence: TGTGCCAGCAGTGAGACCGGAGTGTGGGTTCCTGGAAACACCATATATTTT. Its translation: CASSETGVWVPGNTIYF.

The J gene is TRBJ2-2, the V gene TRBV4-2, with 10 bases that match TRBD2. This CDR3 region has 14 residues. V dropped 6 bases and J dropped 6; count of bases not matched to a gene: 4. Germline V CDR1 and CDR2: LGHNA, YNFKEQ. For the CDR3, the DNA is TGTGCCAGCAGGAATCTAGCGGGGGCCGGGGAGCTGTTTTTT. Translation gives CASRNLAGAGELFF.

This clone appeared a few times. The chain links TRBV18 to TRBJ1-2; D unresolved. The CDR3 is made up of 14 amino acids. Germline CDR1 and CDR2: KGHSH and LQKENI. Trimming removed 6 bases from V and 1 base from J, with 12 bases in between. CDR3 sequence: CASSPTTDNYGYTF. The CDR3 DNA is TGTGCCAGCTCCCCAACTACAGATAACTATGGCTACACCTTC.

V usage is TRBV4-3 and J usage is TRBJ2-7; no reliable D call. V was cut by 1 base and J by 1 base, with 8 bases left in between. This CDR3 is 14 amino acids long. Per the germline V gene, CDR1 is LGHNA and CDR2 is YSLEER. Here the CDR3 DNA reads TGCGCCAGCAGCCAAGTTGGCGGATCCTACGAGCAGTACTTC. Translated: CASSQVGGSYEQYF.